These T cell receptor beta chains were read from a single sample in a study of blood T cell repertoires in COVID-19. Clones were sequenced by immunoSEQ multiplex PCR, and TCRdb holds only the in-frame ones, with some missing. The repertoire holds around 43,000 clones, with 89% as singletons. The sample taken for sequencing was peripheral blood. The receptors were gathered from a human donor in a cohort sampled during active COVID-19. CDR3s include the opening cysteine and the closing phenylalanine or tryptophan. Fields, in order: D gene, J gene, V gene, CDR3 protein, CDR3 DNA. D genes are given only for firm matches.

d_gene: TRBD1; j_gene: TRBJ1-5; v_gene: TRBV6-4; CDR3aa: CASSDSGDRGGSNQPQHF; CDR3nt: TGTGCCAGCAGTGACTCAGGAGACAGGGGGGGTAGCAATCAGCCCCAGCATTTT
d_gene: TRBD2; j_gene: TRBJ2-7; v_gene: TRBV7-2; CDR3aa: CASSLVAGAYEQYF; CDR3nt: TGTGCCAGCAGCTTAGTAGCGGGGGCCTACGAGCAGTACTTC
d_gene: .; j_gene: TRBJ2-7; v_gene: TRBV7-9; CDR3aa: CASSPTRQGGEQYF; CDR3nt: TGTGCCAGCAGCCCTACCCGACAGGGAGGCGAGCAGTACTTC
d_gene: .; j_gene: TRBJ1-1; v_gene: TRBV5-1; CDR3aa: CASSLALGATEAFF; CDR3nt: TGCGCCAGCAGCTTGGCCCTGGGGGCCACTGAAGCTTTCTTT
d_gene: TRBD1; j_gene: TRBJ1-2; v_gene: TRBV7-9; CDR3aa: CASGGTAHLVDYGYTF; CDR3nt: TGTGCCAGCGGAGGGACAGCCCATCTAGTAGACTATGGCTACACCTTC
d_gene: TRBD1; j_gene: TRBJ2-1; v_gene: TRBV24-1; CDR3aa: CATSDTGTGGRTEQFF; CDR3nt: TGTGCCACCAGTGATACCGGGACAGGGGGGAGGACTGAGCAGTTCTTC
d_gene: .; j_gene: TRBJ2-3; v_gene: TRBV11-3; CDR3aa: CASSLGGSLAGTQYF; CDR3nt: TGTGCCAGCAGCTTAGGCGGGTCACTGGCGGGTACGCAGTATTTT
d_gene: TRBD1; j_gene: TRBJ1-2; v_gene: TRBV7-2; CDR3aa: CASSWVDRAGGYTF; CDR3nt: TGTGCCAGCAGCTGGGTGGACAGGGCGGGTGGCTACACCTTC
d_gene: .; j_gene: TRBJ1-4; v_gene: TRBV9; CDR3aa: CASSPSGNHEKLFF; CDR3nt: TGTGCCAGCAGCCCATCAGGAAATCATGAAAAACTGTTTTTT
d_gene: .; j_gene: TRBJ2-3; v_gene: TRBV19; CDR3aa: CASSAYRTDTQYF; CDR3nt: TGTGCCAGTAGTGCCTACCGCACAGATACGCAGTATTTT
d_gene: .; j_gene: TRBJ1-2; v_gene: TRBV4-1; CDR3aa: CASSQDGLYGYTF; CDR3nt: TGCGCCAGCAGCCAAGACGGACTCTATGGCTACACCTTC
d_gene: TRBD1; j_gene: TRBJ2-5; v_gene: TRBV25-1; CDR3aa: CASSVGGRQETQYF; CDR3nt: TGTGCCAGCAGTGTAGGGGGCCGCCAGGAGACCCAGTACTTC
d_gene: TRBD1; j_gene: TRBJ2-7; v_gene: TRBV7-8; CDR3aa: CASSLVAGGYEQYF; CDR3nt: TGTGCCAGCAGCTTAGTAGCAGGGGGCTACGAGCAGTACTTC
d_gene: .; j_gene: TRBJ2-2; v_gene: TRBV7-9; CDR3aa: CASSFRGNTGELFF; CDR3nt: TGTGCCAGCAGCTTTAGAGGGAACACCGGGGAGCTGTTTTTT
d_gene: TRBD1; j_gene: TRBJ1-1; v_gene: TRBV7-8; CDR3aa: CASSFNNRDRGTEAFF; CDR3nt: TGTGCCAGCAGCTTCAACAACCGGGACAGGGGGACTGAAGCTTTCTTT
d_gene: TRBD2; j_gene: TRBJ2-2; v_gene: TRBV7-7; CDR3aa: CASSLYSSGSPGELFF; CDR3nt: TGTGCTAGCAGCTTATATTCTAGCGGGAGCCCCGGGGAGCTGTTTTTT